This entry concerns a single TCR beta chain. Its antigen is not known. The data were taken from a study of OX40 agonist ivuxolimab in advanced cancers. Whole-study context: Dose-escalation patients were diagnosed with hepatocellular carcinoma, melanoma, renal cell cancer or head and neck cancer. A male proportion of 82.7% was recorded, with mean age about 54 years and range about 20 to 90. General study results and limits: At 0.1-3.0 mg/kg, partial responders had clonal expansion among the lowest observed.

Autoimmune disease history or systemic immunosuppression led to patients being barred. Clones were sequenced by immunoSEQ multiplex PCR, and TCRdb holds only the in-frame ones, with some missing. The sample records fewer than 100,000 clones, approximately 90% being singletons. The V and J ends lost 5 bases and 5 bases, in that order; junction bases with no gene match: 10. Germline lookup yields CDR1 SGHTA and CDR2 FQGNSA. The CDR3 sequence is 15 residues long. This receptor was identified in an adult with an advanced solid tumor such as melanoma, head and neck, liver or kidney cancer. Specimen: CD4+ or CD8+ T cells sorted from blood, collected in a trial of the OX40 agonist ivuxolimab. V and J are TRBV7-2 and TRBJ2-7; 9 nucleotides match TRBD2. CDR3 residues: CASSLTHSGSHEQYF. Here the CDR3 DNA reads TGTGCCAGCAGCCTTACCCATAGCGGGAGCCACGAGCAGTACTTC.